Listed here are 30 T cell receptor beta chains from one sample, sequenced in a study of T cell clonotyping in hematopoietic cell transplantation. Sequencing used immunoSEQ multiplex PCR; TCRdb keeps in-frame clones, though not all of them. Among about 16,000 clones listed, 71% were seen once. Sequenced sample: peripheral blood mononuclear cells. Receptors were obtained from a woman between 55 and 75 years old in good health. Some clones in this sample may be carry-over from other donors' samples.

This clone has a handful of counts. V and J are TRBV5-4 and TRBJ1-5; D perhaps matches TRBD1 (6 bases). Looked up from germline, CDR1 is SGHNT and CDR2 is YYREEE (reference sequence). Trimming cost V 0 bases and J 4 bases, with 11 bases left between them. The CDR3 runs 15 residues. As DNA, the CDR3 is TGTGCCAGCAGCTTGGTTTCAGGGGAGAATCAGCCCCAGCATTTT. Amino acid sequence: CASSLVSGENQPQHF.

The table lists this clone with a few counts. The gene calls are TRBV29-1 and TRBJ2-7; D unclear. Germline CDR1 is SQVTM and CDR2 is ANQGSEA. This CDR3 has 11 residues. The ends were cut back, 4 bases at V and 4 bases at J, with 8 bases in the middle. CDR3 sequence reads: CSVGSSYEQYF. The CDR3, as DNA: TGCAGCGTTGGAAGTTCTTACGAGCAGTACTTC.

The chain is built from TRBV25-1 and TRBJ1-1; TRBD1 matches at 7 bases. The V and J ends lost 0 bases and 5 bases, in that order; junction bases with no gene match: 9. Germline CDR1 MGHDK, CDR2 SYGVNS. The CDR3 is made up of 16 amino acids. CDR3 bases: TGTGCCAGCAGTGAATATCCCCTTGGACAGGTGACTGAAGCTTTCTTT. Amino acid sequence: CASSEYPLGQVTEAFF.

The chain recombines TRBV27 with TRBJ1-5; maybe TRBD1 (5 bases). The CDR3 has 15 residues. Germline CDR1 and CDR2: MNHEY and SMNVEV (reference sequence). Trimming took 2 bases from V and 7 from J, leaving 15 bases between them. Here the CDR3 DNA reads TGTGCCAGCAGTTTAGGTTCAGGGAACGGACAGCCCCAGCATTTT. Translated, it gives CASSLGSGNGQPQHF.

The J gene is TRBJ1-2, the V gene TRBV9; D is undetermined. Germline lookup yields CDR1 SGDLS and CDR2 YYNGEE. The CDR3 length is 14 residues. Trimming took off 2 bases at V and 7 bases at J, with 15 bases between the two ends. The CDR3 here is CASSVALGPGGYTF. The DNA of the CDR3 is TGTGCCAGCAGCGTCGCGTTGGGTCCAGGTGGCTACACCTTC.

This rearrangement joins TRBV28 to TRBJ2-7, with 15 nucleotides matching TRBD2. Germline trimming cut 4 bases from V and 2 bases from J; bases unmatched to any gene: 6. Germline-derived CDR1 and CDR2 are MDHEN and SYDVKM. The CDR3 runs to 17 residues. The CDR3 coding sequence is TGTGCCAGCAGTTCGGGACTAGCGGGAGGAAGCCCCTACGAGCAGTACTTC. Translated: CASSSGLAGGSPYEQYF.

The table lists this clone with a few counts. The chain employs TRBV20-1 and TRBJ2-7; D possibly matches TRBD1 or TRBD2 (5 bases each). CDR1 is DFQATT, CDR2 SNEGSKA, per germline (reference sequence). This CDR3 region has 11 residues. V was cut by 7 bases and J by 5 bases, with 12 bases left in between. The CDR3 sequence: CSVLRGHEQYF. As DNA, the CDR3 is TGCAGTGTACTGAGGGGACACGAGCAGTACTTC.

This chain joins TRBV29-1 and TRBJ1-1; the D is unclear. The CDR3 spans 13 residues. The V gene lost 4 bases and the J gene lost 1 base, with 10 bases spanning the gap. Germline CDR1 and CDR2: SQVTM and ANQGSEA. The CDR3 DNA reads TGCAGCGTTGGGATTTTACGGAACACTGAAGCTTTCTTT. This translates into CSVGILRNTEAFF.

The chain recombines TRBV28 with TRBJ2-1, with TRBD2 identical over 8 bases. CDR3 length: 16 residues. Germline assignment: CDR1 MDHEN and CDR2 SYDVKM. J was trimmed by 7 bases and V by 5 bases; bases with no gene match: 13. The DNA for the CDR3 is TGTGCCAGCAGTGCCCCCGGGACTAGTGTTGGGAATGAGCAGTTCTTC. Translating it yields CASSAPGTSVGNEQFF.

The V and J genes are TRBV4-1 and TRBJ2-5; TRBD1 matches at 8 bases. This CDR3 is built from 15 residues. Germline V lookup: CDR1 MGHRA, CDR2 YSYEKL. V was clipped by 5 bases and J by 2 bases; unmatched bases: 7. As DNA, the CDR3 is TGCGCCAGCAGCGAATCCGGGACAGGACAAGAGACCCAGTACTTC. It yields the protein CASSESGTGQETQYF.

This chain joins TRBV19 and TRBJ2-2, with TRBD1 as a possible D gene (5 bases). The V and J ends lost 0 bases and 7 bases respectively, with 18 bases between them. The CDR3 extends over 17 amino acids. Germline loops: CDR1 LNHDA, CDR2 SQIVND (reference sequence). Written as DNA, the CDR3 is TGTGCCAGTAGTATAGATATAGGGGCAGGCCCGAACGGGGAGCTGTTTTTT. Protein sequence: CASSIDIGAGPNGELFF.

The chain recombines TRBV4-1 with TRBJ1-3; 8 nucleotides match TRBD1. CDR1 MGHRA and CDR2 YSYEKL come from the germline V gene. The length of the CDR3 is 14 residues. The V and J ends lost 0 bases and 8 bases, in that order; junction bases with no gene match: 3. CDR3 DNA sequence: TGCGCCAGCAGCCAAGAGACAGGGGATGACACCATATATTTT. Translation: CASSQETGDDTIYF.

This clone was detected only a few times. The J gene is TRBJ1-5, the V gene TRBV4-1, with 8 bases identical to TRBD1. CDR1 is MGHRA, CDR2 YSYEKL, per germline. The CDR3 is 15 residues long. Trimming at V came to 4 bases and at J to 6 bases, leaving 8 bases not matched to a gene. Here the CDR3 reads CASSLDRGYSQPQHF. CDR3 nucleotides: TGCGCCAGCAGCCTCGACAGGGGTTACAGTCAGCCCCAGCATTTT.

The V call is TRBV28, the J call TRBJ2-3; D remains ambiguous. The CDR3 extends over 14 amino acids. Germline lookup yields CDR1 MDHEN and CDR2 SYDVKM. The V gene lost 3 bases and the J gene lost 6 bases, with 13 bases spanning the gap. In DNA form, the CDR3 reads TGTGCCAGCAGTTTGGATCTCGGGTCGGATACGCAGTATTTT. Its protein product is CASSLDLGSDTQYF.

A remark on this clone: A junction end diverges from the germline sequence, so it may reflect a read error. The chain recombines TRBV6-5 with TRBJ1-5, with 7 bases fitting TRBD1. CDR3 length equals 13 residues. Looked up from germline, CDR1 is MNHEY and CDR2 is SVGAGI. The DNA for the CDR3 is TGTGCCAGCAGCTACAGGGGCAATCGGCCCCAGCATTTT. It is translated as CASSYRGNRPQHF.

This sequence joins TRBV6-6 and TRBJ2-3; 16 bases agree with TRBD2. V lost 6 bases and J lost 4; bases outside the gene matches: 1. Looked up from germline, CDR1 is MNHNY and CDR2 is SVGAGI (reference sequence). The CDR3 totals 15 residues. The CDR3 loop is CASRGTSGRADTQYF. CDR3 DNA sequence: TGTGCCAGCAGGGGGACTAGCGGGAGGGCAGATACGCAGTATTTT.

This clone was picked up a small number of times. The V call is TRBV14, the J call TRBJ2-6, with 7 bases aligning to TRBD1. This CDR3 region has 14 residues. Looked up from germline, CDR1 is SGHDN and CDR2 is FVKESK. V lost 5 bases, J lost 9 bases, and 7 bases stayed unmatched. CDR3 sequence reads: CASSSGQRLNVLTF. The CDR3 nucleotides read TGTGCCAGCAGCTCGGGACAGCGACTCAACGTCCTGACTTTC.

The rearrangement joins TRBV4-3 to TRBJ2-7; weak D call: TRBD1 (5 bases). Germline-derived CDR1 and CDR2 are LGHNA and YSLEER. This CDR3 contains 13 residues. V was shortened by 1 base and J by 3 bases, with 7 bases between the two germline ends. The CDR3 DNA follows: TGCGCCAGCAGCCAAGGCACAGGCTACGAGCAGTACTTC. It encodes CASSQGTGYEQYF.

The chain uses TRBV30 and TRBJ1-2; D remains unclear. The CDR3 runs to 13 residues. Trimming left V 6 bases short and J 2 bases short, with 13 bases between. CDR1 is GTSNPN and CDR2 is SVGIG in the germline V gene (reference sequence). CDR3 nucleotide sequence: TGTGCCTGTTCTCTCGGACGGAACTATGGCTACACCTTC. Translating gives CACSLGRNYGYTF. Full variable domain (outside the CDR3, taken from reference TRBV30 and TRBJ1-2): SQTIHQWPATLVQPVGSPLSLECTVEGTSNPNLYWYRQAAGRGLQLLFYSVGIGQISSEVPQNLSASRPQDRQFILSSKKLLLSDSGFYLCACSLGRNYGYTFGSGTRLTVV.

This sequence joins TRBV9 and TRBJ1-2; no reliable D call. The CDR3 spans 12 residues. From germline, CDR1 is SGDLS and CDR2 YYNGEE. With 4 bases removed from V and 1 base from J, the gap between germline ends came to 5 bases. As DNA, the CDR3 is TGTGCCAGCAGCTGGGATAACTATGGCTACACCTTC. Its protein is CASSWDNYGYTF.

The rearrangement links TRBV10-3 to TRBJ1-2; the D gene is possibly TRBD1 (5 bases). The germline CDR1 and CDR2 sequences are ENHRY and SYGVKD. The CDR3 runs 16 residues. V was trimmed by 3 bases and J by 3 bases, leaving 17 bases between them. In DNA, the CDR3 is TGTGCCATCAGTGACACGTTGGGGGGAGGGTACTATGGCTACACCTTC. This encodes CAISDTLGGGYYGYTF.

This chain uses TRBV28 with TRBJ1-2, with 8 bases aligning to TRBD1. With 6 bases clipped from V and 2 bases from J, the junction kept 11 bases outside the gene matches. Germline CDR1 reads MDHEN; CDR2 reads SYDVKM. The CDR3 has 16 amino acids. Here the CDR3 reads CASRTGTGMLNYGYTF. The CDR3, as DNA: TGTGCCAGCAGGACTGGGACAGGAATGTTAAACTATGGCTACACCTTC.

The J gene is TRBJ1-3, the V gene TRBV9; no clear D gene. There are 14 residues in the CDR3. V was cut by 0 bases and J by 7 bases, with 11 bases left in between. Germline V gene lookup returns CDR1 SGDLS and CDR2 YYNGEE. CDR3 amino acids: CASSVGGPQNTIYF. As DNA, the CDR3 is TGTGCCAGCAGCGTAGGCGGCCCACAGAACACCATATATTTT.

The rearrangement links TRBV27 to TRBJ2-7; D is perhaps TRBD1 or TRBD2 (5 bases each). V was clipped by 1 base and J by 2 bases, with 12 bases between them. Looked up from germline, CDR1 is MNHEY and CDR2 is SMNVEV (reference sequence). The CDR3 extends over 15 amino acids. The CDR3 sequence is CASSLLGRDPYEQYF. DNA for the CDR3: TGTGCCAGCAGTTTATTGGGCAGGGACCCCTACGAGCAGTACTTC.

The chain carries TRBV7-6 and TRBJ2-2; the D is unclear. V lost 5 bases to trimming and J lost 4 bases, with 14 bases between them. This CDR3 has 15 residues. Looked up from germline, CDR1 is SGHVS and CDR2 is FNYEAQ. CDR3 region: CASSARFGGTGELFF. CDR3 in DNA: TGTGCCAGCAGCGCTAGGTTTGGTGGCACCGGGGAGCTGTTTTTT.

The rearrangement links TRBV5-6 to TRBJ2-1, with 8 bases fitting TRBD2. From germline, CDR1 is SGHDT and CDR2 YYEEEE. Trimming cost V 2 bases and J 6 bases; bases outside gene matches: 10. The CDR3 sequence is 16 residues long. Written as DNA, the CDR3 is TGTGCCAGCAGCTTAAGAGCTACTAGCGGACGCAATGAGCAGTTCTTC. Amino acids: CASSLRATSGRNEQFF.

CDR3 in amino acids: CASSARLGGTQYF. Written as DNA, the CDR3 is TGTGCCAGCAGCGCCCGGCTGGGGGGGACCCAGTACTTC. This sequence joins TRBV9 and TRBJ2-5, with D possibly TRBD2 on 6 matching bases. The germline V gene encodes CDR1 SGDLS and CDR2 YYNGEE. The length of the CDR3 is 13 residues. The V gene lost 3 bases and the J gene lost 7 bases, with 13 bases spanning the gap.

V and J are TRBV6-5 and TRBJ2-1; 11 bases are shared with TRBD2. Trimming took 6 bases from V and 6 from J; bases not matched to a gene: 7. There are 15 residues in the CDR3. CDR1 and CDR2 from the germline V gene are MNHEY and SVGAGI. The CDR3 is CASSRTSGRVNEQFF. As DNA, the CDR3 is TGTGCCAGCAGCCGTACTAGCGGGAGAGTCAATGAGCAGTTCTTC.

Details on this clone: A read error is possible here, since a much larger clone lies one base away. The V and J genes are TRBV9 and TRBJ2-7; 7 nucleotides align to TRBD2. Germline lookup yields CDR1 SGDLS and CDR2 YYNGEE. This CDR3 is built from 14 residues. Here the CDR3 reads CASSVSGGSHEQHF. As DNA, the CDR3 is TGTGCCAGCAGCGTTTCGGGCGGGAGCCACGAGCAGCACTTC.

This clone was observed a few times. The chain couples TRBV6-6 to TRBJ1-5; tentatively, D is TRBD1 (5 bases). Between the trimmed V and J ends, which lost 7 bases and 0 bases, there was a span of 13 bases. This CDR3 has 15 amino acids. The germline V gene has CDR1 MNHNY and CDR2 SVGAGI (reference sequence). The chain's CDR3 is CASKDIFYSNQPQHF. CDR3 bases: TGTGCCAGCAAGGACATCTTCTATAGCAATCAGCCCCAGCATTTT.